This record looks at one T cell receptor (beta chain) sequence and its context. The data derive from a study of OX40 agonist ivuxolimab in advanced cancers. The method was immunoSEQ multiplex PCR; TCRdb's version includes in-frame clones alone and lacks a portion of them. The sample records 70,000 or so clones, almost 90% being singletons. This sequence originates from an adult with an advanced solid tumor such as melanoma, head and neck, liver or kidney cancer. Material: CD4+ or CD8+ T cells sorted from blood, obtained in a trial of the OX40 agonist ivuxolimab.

The CDR3 is CASSQEGAGTINYGYTF. CDR3 DNA sequence: TGCGCCAGCAGCCAAGAAGGGGCCGGGACAATAAACTATGGCTACACCTTC. V and J are TRBV4-3 and TRBJ1-2; D might be TRBD1 (6 bases). CDR3 size: 17 residues. The V and J ends lost 0 bases and 2 bases respectively, with 16 bases between them. Looked up from germline, CDR1 is LGHNA and CDR2 is YSLEER.